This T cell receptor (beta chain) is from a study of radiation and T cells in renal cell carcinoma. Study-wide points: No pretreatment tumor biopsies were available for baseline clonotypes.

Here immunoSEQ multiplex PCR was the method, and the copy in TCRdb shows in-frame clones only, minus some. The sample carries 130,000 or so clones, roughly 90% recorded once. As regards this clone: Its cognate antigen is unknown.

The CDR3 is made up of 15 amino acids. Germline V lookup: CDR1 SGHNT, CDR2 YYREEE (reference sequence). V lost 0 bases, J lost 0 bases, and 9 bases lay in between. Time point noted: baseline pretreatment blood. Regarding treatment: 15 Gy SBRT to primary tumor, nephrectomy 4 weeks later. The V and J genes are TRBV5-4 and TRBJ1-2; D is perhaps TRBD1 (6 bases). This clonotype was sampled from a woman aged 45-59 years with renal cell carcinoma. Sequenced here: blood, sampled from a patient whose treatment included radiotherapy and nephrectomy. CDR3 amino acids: CASSLERGANYGYTF. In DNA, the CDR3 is TGTGCCAGCAGCTTGGAGAGGGGGGCTAACTATGGCTACACCTTC.